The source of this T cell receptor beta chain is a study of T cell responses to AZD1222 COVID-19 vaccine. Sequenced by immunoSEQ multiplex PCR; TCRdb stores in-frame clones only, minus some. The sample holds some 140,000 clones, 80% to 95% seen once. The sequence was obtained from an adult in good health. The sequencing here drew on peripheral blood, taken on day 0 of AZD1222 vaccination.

The CDR3 DNA reads as TGTGCCAGCAGCTTAGGCGCGATGGACGAGCAGTACTTC. Translated, it gives CASSLGAMDEQYF. The J gene is TRBJ2-7, the V gene TRBV11-1; D uncertain. The CDR3 is 13 amino acids. V was cut by 1 base and J by 5 bases, with 9 bases left in between. CDR1 is SGHAT and CDR2 is FQDESV in the germline V gene (reference sequence).